The clone carrying this TCR beta chain was found a few times. The CDR3 extends over 16 amino acids. CDR1 SNHLY and CDR2 FYNNEI come from the germline V gene. V shed 6 bases, J shed 4 bases, and the junction held 13 bases outside the gene matches. The data were produced by immunoSEQ multiplex PCR, yet TCRdb's version contains in-frame clones alone and is incomplete. The table lists fewer than 130,000 clones, over 75% of them singletons. The data derive from a study of PD-L1 blockade in urothelial cancer. The sequence came from a man in his fifties or sixties with urothelial cancer. J is TRBJ2-5 and V is TRBV2; 8 nucleotides line up with TRBD2. Specimen: PBMCs, collected around atezolizumab (anti-PD-L1) treatment. CDR3 loop: CASSDIPRLAGETQYF. In DNA, the CDR3 is TGTGCCAGCAGCGACATCCCCCGGCTAGCGGGAGAGACCCAGTACTTC.